This TCR beta chain was sequenced for a study of cytomegalovirus exposure and HLA in healthy donors. PCR employed 60 Vbeta and 13 Jbeta primers. Method: immunoSEQ multiplex PCR; TCRdb's copy keeps in-frame clones and lacks some. The sample data list roughly 30,000 clones. The CDR3 has 15 residues. Germline CDR1 and CDR2: GTSNPN and SVGIG (reference sequence). Details on this clone: A read error may produce the germline difference seen at one junction end.

The sample consisted of PBMCs. The clonotype comes from a woman aged 40 to 55 in good health and CMV-seropositive. V and J are TRBV30 and TRBJ1-2, with 8 bases matching TRBD1. The CDR3 DNA sequence: TGTGCCGGGAGTGGAGGACGGGGACAGGTCTATGGCTACACCTTC. Protein product: CAGSGGRGQVYGYTF.